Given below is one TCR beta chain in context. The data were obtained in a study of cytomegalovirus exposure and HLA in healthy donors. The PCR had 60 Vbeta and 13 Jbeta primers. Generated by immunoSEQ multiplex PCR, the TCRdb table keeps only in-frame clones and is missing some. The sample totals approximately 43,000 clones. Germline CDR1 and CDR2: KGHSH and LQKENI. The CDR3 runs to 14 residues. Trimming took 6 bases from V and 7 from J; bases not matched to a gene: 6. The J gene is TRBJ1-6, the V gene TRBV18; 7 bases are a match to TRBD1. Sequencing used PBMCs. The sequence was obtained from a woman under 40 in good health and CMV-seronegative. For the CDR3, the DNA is TGTGCCAGCTCCCGGGACAGCCGCAATTCACCCCTCCACTTT. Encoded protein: CASSRDSRNSPLHF.